One and the same sample provided the 12 T cell receptor beta chains below, sequenced in a study of T cells in Graves' hyperthyroidism and ophthalmopathy. TCR beta CDR3 sequences were amplified from RNA transcripts. TCR CDR3 underwent first-round RT-PCR with the HTBI primer set. MiXCR was run by TCRdb on the multiplex PCR reads, yielding one entry per CDR3 protein. Among fewer than 350,000 distinct CDR3 sequences listed, 15% to 20% were seen once. Sequenced input: blood. The receptors stem from a woman in her forties or fifties with Graves' hyperthyroidism.

This clonotype was seen many times. The chain joins TRBV3-1 to TRBJ2-2; D is uncertain. CDR1 is LGHDT, CDR2 YNNKEL, per germline (reference sequence). V was trimmed by 0 bases and J by 9 bases, leaving 2 bases between them. The CDR3 extends over 11 amino acids. The CDR3 protein is CASSQDRELFF. CDR3 nucleotide sequence: TGTGCCAGCAGCCAAGATAGGGAGCTGTTTTTT.

The chain links TRBV5-1 to TRBJ2-1; D perhaps matches TRBD2 (6 bases). V shed 0 bases and J shed 4 bases, with 17 bases lying between them. The CDR3 is 17 residues long. The germline V gene encodes CDR1 SGHRS and CDR2 YFSETQ. CDR3 region: CASSLAGTGAHYNEQFF. The DNA for the CDR3 is TGCGCCAGCAGCTTGGCCGGGACGGGAGCACATTACAATGAGCAGTTCTTC. The variable domain in full, with the rest retrieved from reference TRBV5-1 and TRBJ2-1, is KAGVTQTPRYLIKTRGQQVTLSCSPISGHRSVSWYQQTPGQGLQFLFEYFSETQRNKGNFPGRFSGRQFSNSRSEMNVSTLELGDSALYLCASSLAGTGAHYNEQFFGPGTRLTVL.

The chain joins TRBV27 to TRBJ2-1, with D uncertain. V was shortened by 4 bases and J by 0 bases, with 13 bases between the two germline ends. The germline CDR1 and CDR2 sequences are MNHEY and SMNVEV (reference sequence). This CDR3 is 16 amino acids long. CDR3 loop: CASSWFGGLSYNEQFF. CDR3 sequence (DNA): TGTGCCAGCAGTTGGTTTGGCGGCCTCTCCTACAATGAGCAGTTCTTC.

About this clonotype itself: One base away lies a much larger clone, so this may be a sequencing read error. The genes are TRBV6-5 and TRBJ2-5; TRBD1 might be the D (6 bases). The CDR3 has 15 amino acids. V was pared by 5 bases and J by 5 bases, with 18 bases between. Germline-derived CDR1 and CDR2 are MNHEY and SVGAGI. CDR3 nucleotides: TGTGCCAGCAGTACTGGGGGCAGCCTAGGGGAGACCCAGTACTTC. Translated, it gives CASSTGGSLGETQYF.

V gene TRBV11-2 combines with J gene TRBJ2-3, with D tentatively TRBD2 (6 bases). The CDR3 has 17 residues. CDR1 is SGHAT, CDR2 FQNNGV, per germline. V lost 6 bases and J 1 base, leaving 20 bases between the germline ends. Here the CDR3 DNA reads TGTGCCAGCAGTTCCAGTTATCGGGAGTGGGGCACAGATACGCAGTATTTT. Protein product: CASSSSYREWGTDTQYF.

This clonotype was seen only a few times. The CDR3 region has the DNA TGCGCCAGCAGGCAGGGGCAGGCCTACAATGAGCAGTTCTTC. This sequence encodes CASRQGQAYNEQFF. The chain employs TRBV5-1 and TRBJ2-1; a possible D gene is TRBD1 (6 bases). CDR1 is SGHRS and CDR2 is YFSETQ in the germline V gene. The CDR3 length is 14 residues. Trimming removed 5 bases from V and 2 bases from J, with 11 bases in between.

This clonotype was observed many times. CDR3 nucleotide sequence: TGTGCCAGCAGTGAAACAGGTTATAATTCACCCCTCCACTTT. The encoded protein is CASSETGYNSPLHF. The rearrangement links TRBV2 to TRBJ1-6; TRBD1 is a possible D gene (5 bases). The V end lost 2 bases, the J end lost 4 bases, and 6 bases lay between the germline ends. The CDR3 spans 14 residues. Looked up from germline, CDR1 is SNHLY and CDR2 is FYNNEI.

This clonotype was recorded a few times. The gene calls are TRBV12-3 or TRBV12-4 and TRBJ2-3; 7 nucleotides align to TRBD2. The CDR3 contains 13 residues. V shed 7 bases and J 6 bases; nucleotides not matched to a gene: 7. Here the CDR3 reads CASTLGGVDTQYF. CDR3 nucleotide sequence: TGTGCCAGCACCCTTGGGGGGGTGGATACGCAGTATTTT.

This clonotype appeared many times. The V call is TRBV3-1, the J call TRBJ2-7, with D perhaps assigned TRBD1 or TRBD2 (6 bases each). Germline V lookup: CDR1 LGHDT, CDR2 YNNKEL (reference sequence). The germline V and J ends were trimmed by 2 bases and 3 bases, with 11 bases remaining between them. CDR3 size: 14 residues. The CDR3 region is CASSQRGALYEQYF. The CDR3 bases are TGTGCCAGCAGCCAAAGGGGGGCCCTCTACGAGCAGTACTTC.

V gene TRBV5-6 combines with J gene TRBJ1-5; 8 nucleotides align to TRBD1. There are 14 residues in the CDR3. Germline-derived CDR1 and CDR2 are SGHDT and YYEEEE. Trimming at V came to 4 bases and at J to 7 bases, leaving 7 bases not matched to a gene. DNA of the CDR3: TGTGCCAGCAGCGAAACAGGGGGGGGACAGCCCCAGCATTTT. Protein sequence: CASSETGGGQPQHF. Full variable domain (remainder filled in from reference TRBV5-6 and TRBJ1-5): DAGVTQSPTHLIKTRGQQVTLRCSPKSGHDTVSWYQQALGQGPQFIFQYYEEEERQRGNFPDRFSGHQFPNYSSELNVNALLLGDSALYLCASSETGGGQPQHFGDGTRLSIL.

This clonotype turned up a few times. The rearrangement uses TRBV5-1 and TRBJ2-7; D tentatively reads TRBD1 or TRBD2 (6 bases each). The germline V gene encodes CDR1 SGHRS and CDR2 YFSETQ. This CDR3 contains 15 residues. Trimming stripped 4 bases from V and 5 bases from J, with 19 bases between. CDR3 region: CASSRAGTMVDEQYF. The CDR3 nucleotides read TGCGCCAGCAGCCGTGCGGGGACAATGGTGGACGAGCAGTACTTC.

This clonotype was recorded at least ten times. This chain links TRBV18 with TRBJ2-3, with D tentatively TRBD1 (6 bases). Per germline, CDR1 KGHSH and CDR2 LQKENI. The CDR3 has 14 amino acids. V was pared by 3 bases and J by 2 bases, with 9 bases between. The CDR3, as DNA: TGTGCCAGCTCACCTCAGGGGTTCACAGATACGCAGTATTTT. Protein product: CASSPQGFTDTQYF.